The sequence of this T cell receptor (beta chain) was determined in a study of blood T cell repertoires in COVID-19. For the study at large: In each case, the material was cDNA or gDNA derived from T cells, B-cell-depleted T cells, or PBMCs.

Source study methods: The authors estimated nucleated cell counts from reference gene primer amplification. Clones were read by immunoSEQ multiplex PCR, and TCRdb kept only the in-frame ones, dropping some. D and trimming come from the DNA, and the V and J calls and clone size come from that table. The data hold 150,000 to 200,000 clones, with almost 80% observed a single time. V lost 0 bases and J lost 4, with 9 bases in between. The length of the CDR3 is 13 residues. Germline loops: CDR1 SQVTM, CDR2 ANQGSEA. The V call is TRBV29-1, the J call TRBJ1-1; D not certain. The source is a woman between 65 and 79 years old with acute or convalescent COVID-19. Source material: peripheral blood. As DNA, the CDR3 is TGCAGCGTTGAAGACAGTTGGTCCACTGAAGCTTTCTTT. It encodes CSVEDSWSTEAFF.